This is a list of T cell receptor beta chains from one sample in a study of molecular identifiers for immune sequencing clone quantification. Via MiXCR, TCRdb re-called the PCR reads, giving one row per CDR3 protein. This table has hundreds of thousands of distinct CDR3 sequences, about 25% appearing once. Source material: naive CD8+ T cells from blood, with Jurkat cell RNA spiked in. Every receptor here comes from a human donor in good health. Some libraries in this study had Jurkat cell RNA spiked in. Both conserved end residues are part of each CDR3.

TRBV7-6,CASSLGPTEYEQYF
TRBV7-9,CASTLFIRTGGKMNTEAFF
TRBV9,CASSAKRDLISYNEQFF
TRBV27,CASSFNPSNTESFF
TRBV15,CATSRLGTGIDQPQHF
TRBV25-1,CASSEYSGCDTEAFF
TRBV20-1,CSASWASYEQYF
TRBV4-1,CASSQEADTYNEQFF
TRBV7-9,CASSSPDRAWEQYF
TRBV19,CASSEGIGSNQPQHF
TRBV7-9,CASSLAAGAEQYF
TRBV11-2,CASSLDGAGYTDTQYF
TRBV6-5,CASNPTPAGAYTGELFF
TRBV6-6,CASSYSIMWTGEDNYGYTF
TRBV9,CASSPGGGGEAFF
TRBV19,CATMEGNTGELFF
TRBV18,CASSLWSAEQETQYF
TRBV27,CASSLRGRGTEAFF
TRBV19,CASSMSSGGLINGQFF
TRBV28,CASSSPTGGPYNEQFF
TRBV27,CASSLYPGSLETQYF
TRBV14,CASSRDYNTGELFF
TRBV20-1,CSADPPGLAGGFTDAQYF
TRBV28,CASSLSGQTNEKLFF
TRBV6-2/TRBV6-3,CASSWTEWCTEAFF
TRBV6-1,CASNAQGQPQHF
TRBV7-9,CASSSLTWSSYEQYF
TRBV27,CASSLLGRGYEQYF
TRBV29-1,CSVLVRVDRGQETQYF
TRBV27,CASSATFAATGLSFYEQYF
TRBV6-6,CASSYSMAGALNTEAFF
TRBV4-3,CASSQVSRGGQYF
TRBV2,CASSGWDRGYTEAFF
TRBV7-2,CASSTPTGLAGGPGVPGELFF
TRBV2,CASSPTGDANYGYTF
TRBV5-1,CASSLDGIAKNIQYF
TRBV19,CVSSNQDRGRNSPLHF
TRBV18,CASSPLTGINTDTQYF
TRBV9,CASAGQGVTGELFF
TRBV4-1,CASSQQGRYEQYF
TRBV4-1,CASSQGTPGYEQYF
TRBV6-2/TRBV6-3,CASSPGPRETQYF
TRBV4-1,CASSQLQGESTEAFF
TRBV5-1,CASSSTGGDPYEQYF
TRBV4-1,CASSQGLEIPGPGELFF
TRBV6-2/TRBV6-3,CASSRIPGETEAFF
TRBV5-3,CASSLGASGNTGELFF
TRBV12-3/TRBV12-4,CASSSSQRGRATDTQYF
TRBV9,CASSGGWASGTDTQYF
TRBV7-9,CASSLEGDEQYF
TRBV4-1,CASSQVWGGGNTDTQYF
TRBV12-3/TRBV12-4,CASSFGRAYEQYF
TRBV28,CASQRWVEQYF
TRBV19,CASSILASGAALTGELFF